The clone carrying this T cell receptor (beta chain) was picked up one time. Its antigen is not identified. Trimming left V 1 base short and J 8 bases short, with 15 bases between. The length of the CDR3 is 15 residues. Germline CDR1 and CDR2: LNHNV and YYDKDF (reference sequence). Sequenced by immunoSEQ multiplex PCR; TCRdb stores in-frame clones only, minus some. The table includes about 100,000 clones, around 90% detected once. The data derive from a study of T cell responses to AZD1222 COVID-19 vaccine. Study details: Second doses were pooled across both intervals (about 4 or about 12 weeks).

Study-wide results and caveats: Without day 14 samples, only post-peak T cell repertoires were studied. Elevations in Spike-specific TCR breadth and depth followed administration of two AZD1222 doses.

The clonotype comes from an adult in good health. The chain recombines TRBV15 with TRBJ2-4, with a weak D call TRBD2 (6 bases). The sequences come from peripheral blood, collected on day 0 of AZD1222 vaccination. The CDR3 DNA sequence: TGTGCCACCAGCAGAGGGCCTAGCGAGGGCGACATTCAGTACTTC. This encodes CATSRGPSEGDIQYF. The full variable domain, with the rest looked up from reference TRBV15 and TRBJ2-4, is DAMVIQNPRYQVTQFGKPVTLSCSQTLNHNVMYWYQQKSSQAPKLLFHYYDKDFNNEADTPDNFQSRRPNTSFCFLDIRSPGLGDTAMYLCATSRGPSEGDIQYFGAGTRLSVL.